The 20 T cell receptor beta chains reported below all come from one sample, sequenced in a study of blood T cell repertoires in COVID-19. Clones were read by immunoSEQ multiplex PCR, and TCRdb kept only the in-frame ones, dropping some. The sample includes 35,000 or so clones, roughly 86% of them seen just once. Sequencing was carried out using peripheral blood. The receptor source for this set is a man aged 70 or older with acute or convalescent COVID-19.

This clone appeared once. The CDR3 loop reads CASSLEGGQLYEQYF. CDR3 nucleotide sequence: TGTGCCAGCAGCTTAGAGGGGGGACAGCTCTACGAGCAGTACTTC. The V and J genes are TRBV7-2 and TRBJ2-7; possibly TRBD1 for D (7 bases). This CDR3 has 15 amino acids. Looked up from germline, CDR1 is SGHTA and CDR2 is FQGNSA. V lost 1 base and J 3 bases, leaving 13 bases between the germline ends.

V gene TRBV7-2 combines with J gene TRBJ2-2; D is perhaps TRBD2 (6 bases). The CDR3 covers 16 residues. Trimming took 5 bases from V and 2 from J, leaving 15 bases between them. Looked up from germline, CDR1 is SGHTA and CDR2 is FQGNSA. CDR3 residues: CASSLMDYPNTGELFF. The DNA for the CDR3 is TGTGCCAGCAGCCTTATGGACTATCCAAACACCGGGGAGCTGTTTTTT.

This clone was seen once. The V and J genes are TRBV2 and TRBJ2-3, with D possibly matching TRBD2 (5 bases). Germline loops: CDR1 SNHLY, CDR2 FYNNEI. Trimming took 8 bases from V and 1 from J, leaving 10 bases between them. This CDR3 spans 13 amino acids. The CDR3 nucleotides read TGTGCCAGCGGGAACGGGGGCACAGATACGCAGTATTTT. The encoded protein is CASGNGGTDTQYF.

The J gene is TRBJ2-1, the V gene TRBV9, with 12 bases matching TRBD2. After removal of 0 bases from V and 6 bases from J, the junction contained 7 bases not matched to a gene. The CDR3 is 17 amino acids. Germline-derived CDR1 and CDR2 are SGDLS and YYNGEE. CDR3 nucleotide sequence: TGTGCCAGCAGCGTAGCCGGGCTAGCGGGAGGGACCAATGAGCAGTTCTTC. It codes for CASSVAGLAGGTNEQFF.

The J gene is TRBJ1-1, the V gene TRBV12-3 or TRBV12-4; a weak D match, TRBD1 (5 bases). The CDR3 consists of 13 residues. With 3 bases removed from V and 6 bases from J, the gap between germline ends came to 11 bases. The CDR3 DNA sequence: TGTGCCAGCAGTTTCTCAGGGTCGTCTGAAGCTTTCTTT. This codes for CASSFSGSSEAFF.

The chain uses TRBV5-1 and TRBJ1-1; TRBD1 agrees at 8 bases. There are 14 residues in the CDR3. Germline CDR1 SGHRS, CDR2 YFSETQ. The J segment lost 8 bases and the V segment lost 4 bases, leaving 10 bases of the junction unmatched. The CDR3 bases are TGCGCCAGCAGCACCACCGTCGGGACAGGAGAAGCTTTCTTT. Residues: CASSTTVGTGEAFF.

The chain has TRBV7-2 and TRBJ2-1, with D tentatively TRBD2 (6 bases). The CDR3 is 13 residues long. Trimming removed 6 bases from V and 8 bases from J, with 14 bases in between. Germline CDR1 is SGHTA and CDR2 is FQGNSA. The CDR3 here is CASRTGGRDEQFF. The CDR3 DNA sequence: TGTGCCAGCAGGACCGGGGGTCGCGATGAGCAGTTCTTC.

This chain connects TRBV19 to TRBJ1-1; a possible D gene is TRBD1 (6 bases). The germline V gene encodes CDR1 LNHDA and CDR2 SQIVND (reference sequence). This CDR3 is 14 amino acids long. With 4 bases removed from V and 3 bases from J, the gap between germline ends came to 12 bases. This chain's CDR3 is CASSTGEGDTEAFF. In DNA, the CDR3 is TGTGCCAGTAGTACAGGGGAGGGGGACACTGAAGCTTTCTTT. Supplemented by reference TRBV19 and TRBJ1-1, the full variable domain reads DGGITQSPKYLFRKEGQNVTLSCEQNLNHDAMYWYRQDPGQGLRLIYYSQIVNDFQKGDIAEGYSVSREKKESFPLTVTSAQKNPTAFYLCASSTGEGDTEAFFGQGTRLTVV.

This chain connects TRBV3-1 (or the pseudogene TRBV3-2) to TRBJ2-5; D is perhaps TRBD1 (6 bases). V shed 0 bases and J shed 7 bases, with 15 bases lying between them. The CDR3 extends over 15 amino acids. CDR1 LGHDT and CDR2 YNNKEL come from the germline V gene (reference sequence). The CDR3, as DNA: TGTGCCAGCAGCCAAGATGGGGGCGATGTTGGGACCCAGTACTTC. Amino acids: CASSQDGGDVGTQYF.

This sequence joins TRBV28 and TRBJ2-1; possibly TRBD2 for D (5 bases). The V end was cut by 0 bases, the J end by 3 bases, with 12 bases between. Germline loops: CDR1 MDHEN, CDR2 SYDVKM. This CDR3 region has 16 residues. CDR3 amino acids: CASSLWGIGGYNEQFF. The CDR3 DNA follows: TGTGCCAGCAGTTTATGGGGAATTGGAGGCTACAATGAGCAGTTCTTC.

This clone has just one count. The chain couples TRBV11-2 to TRBJ2-5, with TRBD2 matching 11 bases. V trimming: 1 base; J trimming: 1 base; junction bases outside the gene matches: 5. This CDR3 has 17 amino acids. From germline, CDR1 is SGHAT and CDR2 FQNNGV. The CDR3 sequence is CASSLVFSGGVQETQYF. In DNA, the CDR3 is TGTGCCAGCAGCTTAGTTTTTAGCGGGGGGGTCCAAGAGACCCAGTACTTC. Full variable domain (remainder filled in from reference TRBV11-2 and TRBJ2-5): EAGVAQSPRYKIIEKRQSVAFWCNPISGHATLYWYQQILGQGPKLLIQFQNNGVVDDSQLPKDRFSAERLKGVDSTLKIQPAKLEDSAVYLCASSLVFSGGVQETQYFGPGTRLLVL.

The genes are TRBV6-2 or TRBV6-3 and TRBJ2-7; maybe TRBD1 (7 bases). V was shortened by 2 bases and J by 1 base, with 15 bases between the two germline ends. The CDR3 runs to 16 residues. CDR1 and CDR2 from the germline V gene are MNHEY and SVGEGT. The DNA for the CDR3 is TGTGCCAGCAGTTACAGGTCAGGGGGGAAGTCCTACGAGCAGTACTTC. Residues: CASSYRSGGKSYEQYF.

The genes are TRBV7-2 and TRBJ2-2; D is perhaps TRBD1 (6 bases). The germline V gene has CDR1 SGHTA and CDR2 FQGNSA. V was pared by 5 bases and J by 0 bases, with 10 bases between. The CDR3 spans 15 residues. The CDR3 loop reads CASSPDRSNTGELFF. For the CDR3, the DNA is TGTGCCAGCAGCCCGGACAGATCGAACACCGGGGAGCTGTTTTTT.

J is TRBJ2-3 and V is TRBV11-3, with a tentative D call TRBD2 (6 bases). V was shortened by 0 bases and J by 0 bases, with 13 bases between the two germline ends. Germline lookup yields CDR1 SGHNT and CDR2 YENEEA. This CDR3 region has 17 residues. CDR3 amino acids: CASSLDIGSGSTDTQYF. The CDR3 DNA reads as TGTGCCAGCAGCTTAGATATCGGGAGCGGGAGCACAGATACGCAGTATTTT.

The gene calls are TRBV5-4 and TRBJ2-7; 7 bases match TRBD1. V lost 4 bases to trimming and J lost 4 bases; unmatched junction nucleotides: 11. Germline V gene data show CDR1 as SGHNT and CDR2 as YYREEE (reference sequence). CDR3 size: 15 residues. CDR3 bases: TGTGCCAGCAGCCCCATAAGGGGGCGAGGGTACGAGCAGTACTTC. This encodes CASSPIRGRGYEQYF.

This rearrangement joins TRBV7-2 to TRBJ2-7; no clear D. This CDR3 has 15 amino acids. Germline CDR1 and CDR2: SGHTA and FQGNSA. The V gene lost 1 base and the J gene lost 0 bases, with 10 bases spanning the gap. The CDR3 DNA reads TGTGCCAGCAGCTTAGGTGGCGGCGGCTCCTACGAGCAGTACTTC. Translating it yields CASSLGGGGSYEQYF.

This sequence joins TRBV27 and TRBJ2-7, with TRBD1 matching over 7 bases. The V and J ends lost 2 bases and 3 bases, in that order; junction bases with no gene match: 7. Germline CDR1 reads MNHEY; CDR2 reads SMNVEV (reference sequence). The CDR3 has 15 amino acids. CDR3 loop: CASSLGIAGGYEQYF. The CDR3 DNA reads as TGTGCCAGCAGTTTAGGGATAGCAGGGGGCTACGAGCAGTACTTC.

The gene calls are TRBV7-2 and TRBJ2-7; 8 bases agree with TRBD1. Germline V gives CDR1 SGHTA, CDR2 FQGNSA. The CDR3 covers 14 residues. The J segment lost 2 bases and the V segment lost 3 bases, leaving 3 bases of the junction unmatched. CDR3 nucleotide sequence: TGTGCCAGCAGCTTTGGGACAGGTCCCTACGAGCAGTACTTC. This codes for CASSFGTGPYEQYF.

The chain has TRBV6-6 and TRBJ1-6; 10 bases match TRBD1. The germline CDR1 and CDR2 sequences are MNHNY and SVGAGI (reference sequence). V was clipped by 7 bases and J by 13 bases; unmatched bases: 4. The length of the CDR3 is 12 residues. DNA of the CDR3: TGTGCCAGCACCCTGGACAGGGGGCCCCTCCACTTT. The encoded protein is CASTLDRGPLHF.

The chain has TRBV19 and TRBJ2-1; TRBD2 matches 8 bases. With V trimmed by 4 bases and J by 8 bases, 1 base remained unmatched. Germline CDR1 LNHDA, CDR2 SQIVND (reference sequence). This CDR3 has 12 amino acids. DNA for the CDR3: TGTGCCAGTAGTAAGACTAGCGATGAGCAGTTCTTC. It codes for CASSKTSDEQFF.